This T cell receptor beta chain derives from a study of cytomegalovirus exposure and HLA in healthy donors. Overall study results and limits: When analyzed later, a missense DCLRE1C variant was found to be linked to TCR beta V- and J-gene trimming. When the data were analyzed later, several of the most significant clusters appeared to be linked to common viral pathogens.

In this sample, this clone turned up once. As yet, its antigen is unknown. With 60 Vbeta and 13 Jbeta primers, the PCR was carried out. The data were produced by immunoSEQ multiplex PCR, yet TCRdb's version contains in-frame clones alone and is incomplete. The sample holds some 140,000 clones, around 79% seen once. The sequencing input was PBMCs. The receptor was derived from a young man in good health and CMV-seronegative.

Here the CDR3 reads CASSLEWQDYGYTF. CDR3 nucleotide sequence: TGTGCCAGCAGCTTAGAGTGGCAGGACTATGGCTACACCTTC. V gene TRBV7-2 combines with J gene TRBJ1-2; D is ambiguous. Germline lookup yields CDR1 SGHTA and CDR2 FQGNSA. The CDR3 spans 14 residues. The germline V and J ends were trimmed by 1 base and 3 bases, with 9 bases remaining between them.